These 13 T cell receptor beta chains came from one sample sequenced in a study of cytomegalovirus exposure and HLA in healthy donors. Primers for the PCR totalled 60 Vbeta and 13 Jbeta. Sequencing was performed with immunoSEQ multiplex PCR; in TCRdb, only in-frame clones are kept and a portion is missing. The sample data list about 150,000 clones. The sample comprised PBMCs. Receptors originate from a woman aged 50 to 65 in good health and CMV-seronegative.

The chain is built from TRBV5-5 and TRBJ1-1; TRBD1 matches 7 bases. There are 15 residues in the CDR3. With 2 bases clipped from V and 6 bases from J, the junction kept 10 bases outside the gene matches. CDR1 is SGHKS, CDR2 YYEKEE, per germline (reference sequence). The CDR3 is CASSLSYRGQAEAFF. In nucleotides, the CDR3 is TGTGCCAGCAGCTTATCCTACAGGGGACAAGCTGAAGCTTTCTTT. Complete variable domain (other parts from reference TRBV5-5 and TRBJ1-1): DAGVTQSPTHLIKTRGQQVTLRCSPISGHKSVSWYQQVLGQGPQFIFQYYEKEERGRGNFPDRFSARQFPNYSSELNVNALLLGDSALYLCASSLSYRGQAEAFFGQGTRLTVV.

This chain uses TRBV7-8 with TRBJ2-2, with 8 bases fitting TRBD2. CDR1 SGHVS and CDR2 FQNEAQ come from the germline V gene. The CDR3 length is 17 residues. V lost 0 bases to trimming and J lost 3 bases; unmatched junction nucleotides: 6. Here the CDR3 DNA reads TGTGCCAGCAGCTTAGCGCGGCTTAGCGGGGACACCGGGGAGCTGTTTTTT. It is translated as CASSLARLSGDTGELFF.

The chain has TRBV28 and TRBJ2-7; TRBD1 aligns across 11 bases. This CDR3 is 13 amino acids long. V gave up 11 bases and J gave up 5 bases; unmatched junction bases: 8. Germline V gene data show CDR1 as MDHEN and CDR2 as SYDVKM. The CDR3 sequence: CAADRGQLNEQYF. The CDR3 region has the DNA TGTGCCGCGGACAGGGGGCAGTTGAACGAGCAGTACTTC. The full variable domain, with the rest looked up from reference TRBV28 and TRBJ2-7, is DVKVTQSSRYLVKRTGEKVFLECVQDMDHENMFWYRQDPGLGLRLIYFSYDVKMKEKGDIPEGYSVSREKKERFSLILESASTNQTSMYLCAADRGQLNEQYFGPGTRLTVT.

The V gene is TRBV30, the J gene TRBJ2-3; possibly TRBD2 for D (6 bases). Trimming removed 0 bases at V and 2 bases at J, with 12 bases between. Germline V gene sequence: CDR1 GTSNPN, CDR2 SVGIG (reference sequence). There are 15 residues in the CDR3. The CDR3 DNA follows: TGTGCCTGGAGTGTAGAGCGGGCGCTCACAGATACGCAGTATTTT. Protein: CAWSVERALTDTQYF. Full variable domain (missing parts from reference TRBV30 and TRBJ2-3): SQTIHQWPATLVQPVGSPLSLECTVEGTSNPNLYWYRQAAGRGLQLLFYSVGIGQISSEVPQNLSASRPQDRQFILSSKKLLLSDSGFYLCAWSVERALTDTQYFGPGTRLTVL.

V and J are TRBV27 and TRBJ1-6; TRBD1 aligns across 10 bases. After removal of 4 bases from V and 10 bases from J, the junction contained 1 base not matched to a gene. The germline V gene has CDR1 MNHEY and CDR2 SMNVEV (reference sequence). The CDR3 totals 13 residues. This CDR3 reads CASSWTGGSPLHF. The CDR3 nucleotides are TGTGCCAGCAGTTGGACAGGGGGGTCACCCCTCCACTTT.

This chain joins TRBV5-1 and TRBJ2-2; 7 bases align to TRBD2. Per germline, CDR1 SGHRS and CDR2 YFSETQ. V shed 0 bases and J 4 bases; nucleotides not matched to a gene: 0. The CDR3 is 14 amino acids. CDR3 coding DNA: TGCGCCAGCAGCTTGGGACTAGCCACCGGGGAGCTGTTTTTT. As protein: CASSLGLATGELFF.

V usage is TRBV9 and J usage is TRBJ2-3; 7 nucleotides match TRBD1. This CDR3 has 16 residues. Germline CDR1 SGDLS, CDR2 YYNGEE. V lost 4 bases and J lost 1; bases outside the gene matches: 9. The chain's CDR3 is CASSPDRVGGTDTQYF. CDR3 in DNA: TGTGCCAGCAGCCCCGACAGGGTCGGCGGCACAGATACGCAGTATTTT.

The chain couples TRBV6-5 to TRBJ2-7, with 7 bases matching TRBD2. The V segment lost 5 bases and the J segment 8 bases; nucleotides outside the gene matches: 6. The germline V gene encodes CDR1 MNHEY and CDR2 SVGAGI. The CDR3 totals 12 residues. The CDR3 DNA sequence: TGTGCCAGCAGTGGCGGGACTAAGCAGCAGTACTTC. It is translated as CASSGGTKQQYF.

Concerning this clone itself: In the same sample, other DNA sequences code for this CDR3. The rearrangement uses TRBV30 and TRBJ1-2; no clear D gene. CDR1 GTSNPN and CDR2 SVGIG come from the germline V gene (reference sequence). Deletions cut 5 bases from V and 8 bases from J, with 12 bases between. The CDR3 consists of 11 residues. CDR3 bases: TGTGCCTGGGGGCCTTTTGCCGGCTACACCTTC. Translating it yields CAWGPFAGYTF.

V is TRBV28 and J is TRBJ1-5, with D maybe TRBD1 (6 bases). This CDR3 region has 14 residues. CDR1 and CDR2 (germline): MDHEN, SYDVKM. Trimming stripped 3 bases from V and 5 bases from J, with 11 bases between. As DNA, the CDR3 is TGTGCCAGCAGTTTCGGGGGGCCCCATCAGCCCCAGCATTTT. Protein: CASSFGGPHQPQHF.

CDR3 nucleotide sequence: TGTGCCAGCAGGGACAGGGGAGGTGGAAACACCATATATTTT. It yields the protein CASRDRGGGNTIYF. This rearrangement joins TRBV2 to TRBJ1-3; the match to TRBD1 covers 9 bases. The V gene end was trimmed by 6 bases and the J gene end by 3 bases; junction bases not matched to a gene: 3. This CDR3 spans 14 amino acids. Germline CDR1 is SNHLY and CDR2 is FYNNEI.

This sequence joins TRBV9 and TRBJ2-3; D not resolved. The CDR3 contains 15 residues. Germline-derived CDR1 and CDR2 are SGDLS and YYNGEE. V lost 0 bases and J 1 base, leaving 9 bases between the germline ends. CDR3 coding DNA: TGTGCCAGCAGCGTAGAAAGGAGACGCACAGATACGCAGTATTTT. Encoded protein: CASSVERRRTDTQYF.

J is TRBJ1-2 and V is TRBV7-2; D gene uncertain. Looked up from germline, CDR1 is SGHTA and CDR2 is FQGNSA. The CDR3 runs 13 residues. The germline V and J ends were trimmed by 6 bases and 1 base, with 9 bases remaining between them. CDR3 coding DNA: TGTGCCAGCAGTATAACAGATAACTATGGCTACACCTTC. Protein sequence: CASSITDNYGYTF.